This T cell receptor beta chain originates from a study of blood T cell repertoires in COVID-19. About the study: Sites in the United States, Italy and Spain provided acute and convalescent COVID-19 samples. T cells, B-cell-depleted T cells, or PBMCs provided the cDNA or gDNA that served as material.

One Seattle source followed patients from active infection through their disease course. This clone occurred once. Per the study methods: It was from reference gene primer amplification that nucleated cell counts were estimated. Profiling relied on immunoSEQ multiplex PCR, and the TCRdb table lists in-frame clones only, not all of them. That table gives V, J and clone size, and the DNA gave D and trimming. Altogether around 310,000 clones are present, around 91% being singletons, with the ten largest covering roughly 1%. Germline V gene data show CDR1 as MNHEY and CDR2 as SVGAGI. Trimming removed 4 bases from V and 2 bases from J, with 9 bases in between. The CDR3 has 13 amino acids.

The chain is built from TRBV6-5 and TRBJ2-7; maybe TRBD1 (6 bases). The sample comprised peripheral blood. The source is a woman between 35 and 50 years old with COVID-19, enrolled during active disease. The CDR3 reads CASSLDSAYEQYF. The CDR3 DNA follows: TGTGCCAGCAGTTTGGACAGTGCCTACGAGCAGTACTTC.